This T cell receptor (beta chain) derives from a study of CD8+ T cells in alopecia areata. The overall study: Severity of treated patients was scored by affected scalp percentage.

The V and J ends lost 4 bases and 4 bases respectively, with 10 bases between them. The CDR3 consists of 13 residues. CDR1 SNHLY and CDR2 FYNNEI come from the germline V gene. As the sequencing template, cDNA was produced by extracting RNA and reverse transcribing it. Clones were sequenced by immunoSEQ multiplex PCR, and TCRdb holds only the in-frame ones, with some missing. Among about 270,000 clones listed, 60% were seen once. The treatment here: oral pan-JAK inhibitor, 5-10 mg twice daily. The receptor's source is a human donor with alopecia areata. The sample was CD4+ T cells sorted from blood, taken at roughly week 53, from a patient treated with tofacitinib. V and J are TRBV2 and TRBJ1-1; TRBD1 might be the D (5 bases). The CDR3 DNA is TGTGCCAGCAGTGGTCCGGGGGTCACTGAAGCTTTCTTT. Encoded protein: CASSGPGVTEAFF.